Below, one T cell receptor beta chain is given with its context. These data are taken from a study of technical replicates of blood from a handful of donors. The CDR3 has 13 residues. CDR1 and CDR2 from the germline V gene are LNHDA and SQIVND (reference sequence). V was clipped by 10 bases and J by 6 bases; unmatched bases: 6. Repertoires were generated with immunoSEQ multiplex PCR, while TCRdb's copy carries only in-frame clones and drops some. The sample has 100,000 or so clones, approximately 93% seen once. The gene calls are TRBV19 and TRBJ1-4; 9 bases line up with TRBD1. The sample taken for sequencing was T cells isolated from PBMCs. This sequence originates from a human donor in good health. The CDR3 DNA is TGTGCCACCTCCCGGACAGGGGATGAAAAACTGTTTTTT. Translated, it gives CATSRTGDEKLFF.